This record concerns one TCR beta chain sequence. A case of COVID-19 had been met by exposed participants within 2 weeks before study entry. These data come from a study of blood T cell repertoires in COVID-19. Background on the study: Donors in the United States, Italy and Spain gave samples during acute or convalescent COVID-19.

The assay was immunoSEQ multiplex PCR, and TCRdb's table has in-frame clones only and misses some. The repertoire includes under 300,000 clones, roughly 88% of them detected once, and 2.5% to 3.5% sits in the top ten. Per germline, CDR1 WSHSY and CDR2 SAAADI. V was trimmed by 2 bases and J by 5 bases, leaving 6 bases between them. This CDR3 has 12 amino acids. The V gene is TRBV10-2, the J gene TRBJ1-1, with D uncertain. Sequencing was performed on PBMCs or T cells enriched from blood (not recorded which). The sequence was obtained from a woman aged 40 to 55 who had been exposed to COVID-19. In nucleotides, the CDR3 is TGCGCCAGCAGTGAGGCCGGGACTGAAGCTTTCTTT. Amino acid sequence: CASSEAGTEAFF.